The next 25 T cell receptor beta chains were all read from a single sample in a study of response to subunit inactivated influenza vaccine (dated by TCRdb to the late 2010s). The method was RT-PCR. Data came from an Illumina HiSeq 2500. TCRdb reprocessing: public reads trimmed at Q25 with fastp, clones called with MiXCR, in-frame beta chains kept. Here each entry gathers all rows of one CDR3 protein and keeps the most common genes and DNA. Counted in this sample were 650,000 to 800,000 distinct CDR3 sequences; approximately 18% of them appeared once. In total, the top ten clones hold approximately 10% of the sample. This specimen was PBMCs from blood, taken 4 to 6 days after vaccination. The receptors shown here come from a man over 45 who received an inactivated influenza vaccine. Donor details come from another sample of the same person, matched by shared clones.

The chain combines TRBV7-2 with TRBJ2-1, with 10 bases fitting TRBD2. Trimming at V came to 7 bases and at J to 0 bases, leaving 6 bases not matched to a gene. CDR3 length equals 16 residues. Germline lookup yields CDR1 SGHTA and CDR2 FQGNSA. The CDR3 is CASTGLAASSYNEQFF. The CDR3 DNA is TGTGCCAGCACCGGACTAGCGGCTAGCTCCTACAATGAGCAGTTCTTC.

This clonotype was found a few times. The V gene is TRBV12-3 or TRBV12-4, the J gene TRBJ2-1; D ambiguous. This CDR3 contains 14 residues. V dropped 5 bases and J dropped 4 bases, with 12 bases sitting between them. CDR3 DNA sequence: TGTGCCAGCAGTGGAGCACTAACGTACAATGAGCAGTTCTTC. Protein sequence: CASSGALTYNEQFF.

This sequence joins TRBV20-1 and TRBJ1-2; 8 bases line up with TRBD1. The V gene end was trimmed by 1 base and the J gene end by 4 bases; junction bases not matched to a gene: 5. CDR1 DFQATT and CDR2 SNEGSKA come from the germline V gene (reference sequence). The CDR3 is made up of 14 amino acids. Written as DNA, the CDR3 is TGCAGTGCTAGAGCCCGACAGGGGAGCTATGGCTACACCTTC. Its protein product is CSARARQGSYGYTF.

V gene TRBV5-4 combines with J gene TRBJ1-1, with TRBD1 matching over 8 bases. With V trimmed by 4 bases and J by 7 bases, 9 bases remained unmatched. Looked up from germline, CDR1 is SGHNT and CDR2 is YYREEE (reference sequence). The CDR3 runs 14 residues. The CDR3 DNA sequence: TGTGCCAGCAGCAAGGACAGGGAGTGGGGTGAAGCTTTCTTT. Translation: CASSKDREWGEAFF.

The chain is built from TRBV7-2 and TRBJ2-3; D remains ambiguous. The CDR3 runs 12 residues. The germline V and J ends were trimmed by 5 bases and 6 bases, with 9 bases remaining between them. Germline CDR1 and CDR2: SGHTA and FQGNSA. CDR3 DNA: TGTGCCAGCAGCCTAAGCATGGATACGCAGTATTTT. Translation gives CASSLSMDTQYF.

The chain joins TRBV10-3 to TRBJ2-1, with TRBD2 matching over 9 bases. The J segment lost 4 bases and the V segment lost 10 bases, leaving 8 bases of the junction unmatched. This CDR3 comprises 14 residues. Looked up from germline, CDR1 is ENHRY and CDR2 is SYGVKD. CDR3: CATSFAGGYNEQFF. CDR3 nucleotide sequence: TGTGCCACTTCATTTGCGGGGGGGTACAATGAGCAGTTCTTC.

The chain combines TRBV3-1 with TRBJ1-1, with 7 bases fitting TRBD1. Germline V gene lookup returns CDR1 LGHDT and CDR2 YNNKEL (reference sequence). The CDR3 has 14 amino acids. After removal of 2 bases from V and 5 bases from J, the junction contained 5 bases not matched to a gene. This chain's CDR3 is CASSQLTGETEAFF. The CDR3 DNA follows: TGTGCCAGCAGCCAACTCACAGGGGAGACTGAAGCTTTCTTT.

On this clonotype itself: One end of the junction is discordant with germline, which a read error may explain. The chain links TRBV5-5 to TRBJ2-7; a weak D match, TRBD1 (5 bases). CDR3 length equals 14 residues. Germline V lookup: CDR1 SGHKS, CDR2 YYEKEE (reference sequence). CDR3 bases: TGTGCCGGCAGCTTGTCGTGGGGCGACGACGAGCAGAACTTC. Protein sequence: CAGSLSWGDDEQNF.

In its sample, this clonotype was seen a few times. The chain employs TRBV6-5 and TRBJ1-2; D may be TRBD1 (5 bases). The CDR3 is 13 residues long. V lost 2 bases and J 8 bases, leaving 12 bases between the germline ends. Germline CDR1 MNHEY, CDR2 SVGAGI. The CDR3 DNA reads TGTGCCAGCAGTTACGGGGCGGGGGACGGCTACACCTTC. Translated, it gives CASSYGAGDGYTF.

This sequence joins TRBV5-1 and TRBJ2-5; tentatively, D is TRBD1 or TRBD2 (5 bases each). This CDR3 has 14 amino acids. V was clipped by 7 bases and J by 5 bases, with 18 bases between them. Germline-derived CDR1 and CDR2 are SGHRS and YFSETQ. This CDR3 is CASSRGRDGETQYF. The CDR3 DNA follows: TGCGCCAGCTCAAGAGGCAGGGACGGCGAGACCCAGTACTTC. Full variable domain (outside the CDR3, taken from reference TRBV5-1 and TRBJ2-5): KAGVTQTPRYLIKTRGQQVTLSCSPISGHRSVSWYQQTPGQGLQFLFEYFSETQRNKGNFPGRFSGRQFSNSRSEMNVSTLELGDSALYLCASSRGRDGETQYFGPGTRLLVL.

V usage is TRBV7-9 and J usage is TRBJ2-1; no firm D call. Germline CDR1 is SEHNR and CDR2 is FQNEAQ (reference sequence). Deletions cut 4 bases from V and 3 bases from J, with 13 bases between. The CDR3 extends over 15 amino acids. The CDR3 sequence: CASSSDGRFYNEQFF. The CDR3 DNA follows: TGTGCCAGCAGCTCGGACGGTCGATTCTACAATGAGCAGTTCTTC.

The chain carries TRBV18 and TRBJ2-1; 13 bases map to TRBD2. CDR3 length: 17 residues. Germline V gene sequence: CDR1 KGHSH, CDR2 LQKENI. V dropped 5 bases and J dropped 3; count of bases not matched to a gene: 7. This CDR3 is CASSTGLAGVFYNEQFF. The DNA of the CDR3 is TGTGCCAGCTCAACTGGACTAGCGGGAGTGTTCTACAATGAGCAGTTCTTC.

The V call is TRBV6-5, the J call TRBJ2-3, with 9 bases identical to TRBD1. The CDR3 spans 18 residues. The germline gives CDR1 MNHEY, CDR2 SVGAGI. V trimming: 2 bases; J trimming: 0 bases; junction bases outside the gene matches: 9. The CDR3 region is CASSYSLTGGGSTDTQYF. DNA for the CDR3: TGTGCCAGCAGTTACAGTCTGACAGGGGGGGGGAGCACAGATACGCAGTATTTT.

This clonotype showed up just a few times. The J gene is TRBJ1-1, the V gene TRBV7-2; no firm D call. The ends were cut back, 5 bases at V and 2 bases at J, with 12 bases in the middle. CDR3 length: 14 amino acids. The germline V gene has CDR1 SGHTA and CDR2 FQGNSA. The CDR3 sequence: CASSPGRTNTEAFF. In nucleotides, the CDR3 is TGTGCCAGCAGCCCCGGAAGGACTAACACTGAAGCTTTCTTT.

This clonotype was found a few times. The chain employs TRBV7-2 and TRBJ2-7; TRBD1 agrees at 12 bases. The CDR3 has 15 residues. CDR1 and CDR2 from the germline V gene are SGHTA and FQGNSA. The V and J ends lost 4 bases and 3 bases, in that order; junction bases with no gene match: 4. The CDR3: CASSSGQGAIYEQYF. The CDR3 nucleotides are TGTGCCAGCAGCTCGGGACAGGGGGCGATCTACGAGCAGTACTTC.

The chain couples TRBV10-3 to TRBJ2-5, with D maybe TRBD2 (5 bases). The V gene lost 3 bases and the J gene lost 7 bases, with 12 bases spanning the gap. The CDR3 length is 13 residues. CDR1 ENHRY and CDR2 SYGVKD come from the germline V gene. Here the CDR3 DNA reads TGTGCCATCAGTGAAATCGGGGTTGTGACCCAGTACTTC. It encodes CAISEIGVVTQYF.

V gene TRBV20-1 combines with J gene TRBJ2-5, with 7 bases lining up with TRBD2. This CDR3 is built from 16 residues. CDR1 is DFQATT and CDR2 is SNEGSKA in the germline V gene (reference sequence). Trimming cost V 0 bases and J 0 bases; bases outside gene matches: 7. The CDR3 region has the DNA TGCAGTGCTAGAGACCAATATGGGACTAACCAAGAGACCCAGTACTTC. Protein product: CSARDQYGTNQETQYF.

This clonotype was recorded at least ten times. This chain joins TRBV15 and TRBJ2-7; 8 bases match TRBD2. Looked up from germline, CDR1 is LNHNV and CDR2 is YYDKDF (reference sequence). The CDR3 contains 16 residues. The V segment lost 1 base and the J segment 4 bases; nucleotides outside the gene matches: 9. CDR3 region: CATSRGGLGGYYEQYF. DNA for the CDR3: TGTGCCACCAGCAGAGGGGGACTAGGAGGATATTACGAGCAGTACTTC. The whole variable domain, filled in from reference TRBV15 and TRBJ2-7, reads DAMVIQNPRYQVTQFGKPVTLSCSQTLNHNVMYWYQQKSSQAPKLLFHYYDKDFNNEADTPDNFQSRRPNTSFCFLDIRSPGLGDTAMYLCATSRGGLGGYYEQYFGPGTRLTVT.

This chain joins TRBV4-3 and TRBJ2-3, with 7 nucleotides matching TRBD2. There are 16 residues in the CDR3. Germline CDR1 reads LGHNA; CDR2 reads YSLEER. V lost 1 base, J lost 2 bases, and 6 bases stayed unmatched. The CDR3 DNA reads as TGCGCCAGCAGCCAAGTAGAGCGGGACTACACAGATACGCAGTATTTT. This gives the protein CASSQVERDYTDTQYF.

This chain links TRBV7-9 with TRBJ2-7; 7 bases agree with TRBD1. The CDR3 is 17 residues long. Germline V gene data show CDR1 as SEHNR and CDR2 as FQNEAQ (reference sequence). With V trimmed by 3 bases and J by 3 bases, 14 bases remained unmatched. CDR3 sequence (DNA): TGTGCCAGCAGCTTTAACCTACCTGCACAGGGGAACTACGAGCAGTACTTC. Its translation is CASSFNLPAQGNYEQYF.

This clonotype was seen repeatedly, ten times or more. V usage is TRBV5-1 and J usage is TRBJ2-3; D might be TRBD1 (6 bases). CDR3 length equals 14 residues. Deletions cut 7 bases from V and 4 bases from J, with 16 bases between. CDR1 and CDR2 from the germline V gene are SGHRS and YFSETQ. The CDR3 here is CASHTGSGPDTQYF. The CDR3 nucleotides read TGCGCCAGCCATACAGGGTCGGGGCCAGATACGCAGTATTTT.

This chain uses TRBV29-1 with TRBJ2-5; D remains ambiguous. Germline V lookup: CDR1 SQVTM, CDR2 ANQGSEA. The V and J ends lost 6 bases and 4 bases respectively, with 18 bases between them. This CDR3 region has 14 residues. The CDR3 protein is CSVDRALGGETQYF. In nucleotides, the CDR3 is TGCAGCGTAGACCGGGCCCTTGGCGGAGAGACCCAGTACTTC.

The genes are TRBV4-3 and TRBJ2-7; no firm D call. Trimming shortened V by 1 base and J by 0 bases, and 22 bases separated the two germline ends. Looked up from germline, CDR1 is LGHNA and CDR2 is YSLEER. The CDR3 extends over 19 amino acids. The DNA for the CDR3 is TGCGCCAGCAGCCAAGTATTCGCGGTGACCGGTAAGAGCTCCTACGAGCAGTACTTC. Translated: CASSQVFAVTGKSSYEQYF.

The chain uses TRBV20-1 and TRBJ2-2, with D possibly matching TRBD2 (5 bases). This CDR3 region has 13 residues. V lost 1 base, J lost 7 bases, and 10 bases lay in between. The germline gives CDR1 DFQATT, CDR2 SNEGSKA (reference sequence). The chain's CDR3 is CSARAHRDGELFF. In DNA, the CDR3 is TGCAGTGCTAGAGCACATCGGGACGGGGAGCTGTTTTTT.

This clonotype has at least ten counts. The chain carries TRBV10-3 and TRBJ2-3, with 9 positions matching TRBD1. The V and J ends lost 8 bases and 6 bases, in that order; junction bases with no gene match: 3. The CDR3 loop spans 12 amino acids. Per the germline V gene, CDR1 is ENHRY and CDR2 is SYGVKD. CDR3 nucleotides: TGTGCCATCGGGACAGGGACTGATACGCAGTATTTT. Its translation is CAIGTGTDTQYF.